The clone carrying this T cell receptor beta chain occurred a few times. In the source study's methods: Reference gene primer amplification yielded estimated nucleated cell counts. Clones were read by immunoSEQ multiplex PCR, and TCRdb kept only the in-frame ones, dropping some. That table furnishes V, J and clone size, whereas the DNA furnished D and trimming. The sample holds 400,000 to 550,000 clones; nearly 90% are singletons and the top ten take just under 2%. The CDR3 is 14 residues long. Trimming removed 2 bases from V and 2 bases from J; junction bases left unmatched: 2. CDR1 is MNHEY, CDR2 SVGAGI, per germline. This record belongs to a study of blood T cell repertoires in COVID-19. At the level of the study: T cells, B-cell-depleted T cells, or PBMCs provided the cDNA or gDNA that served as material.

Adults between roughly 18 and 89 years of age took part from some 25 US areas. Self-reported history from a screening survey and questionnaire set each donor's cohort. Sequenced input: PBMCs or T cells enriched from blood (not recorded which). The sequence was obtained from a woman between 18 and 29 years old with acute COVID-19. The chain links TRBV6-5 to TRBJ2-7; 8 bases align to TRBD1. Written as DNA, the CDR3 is TGTGCCAGCAGTTACCTGACAGGGGCCTACGAGCAGTACTTC. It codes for CASSYLTGAYEQYF.